This T cell receptor beta chain was sequenced during a study of beta chain features in type 1 diabetes. Study context: Across all samples, approximately 99 million sorted cells were examined. General study results and limits: In all four CD4+ subsets, TCRB CDR3 length was significantly, moderately reduced in type 1 diabetes.

It was via CD45RO/CCR7/CD25/CD127/CD95/CD27 that CD4+ naive, central memory, regulatory and stem cell-like memory cells were sorted. This clone was recorded a few times. The antigen is undetermined. V lost 5 bases and J lost 3, with 10 bases in between. The CDR3 has 13 amino acids. Germline CDR1 MRHNA, CDR2 SNTAGT. As every portion of the isolated RNA was reverse transcribed, the sequencing read expressed TCRB transcripts. Sequenced by immunoSEQ multiplex PCR; TCRdb stores in-frame clones only, minus some. This sample yields 200,000 to 300,000 clones, of which 14% are seen a single time; approximately 0.018% belongs to the top ten.

The TCR comes from a man aged 30 to 45 with type 1 diabetes. V usage is TRBV6-4 and J usage is TRBJ1-1; D gene unclear. Sequencing input: naive CD4+ T cells from blood. The CDR3: CASSPGMDTEAFF. As DNA, the CDR3 is TGTGCCAGCAGTCCCGGGATGGACACTGAAGCTTTCTTT.